The TCR beta chain under discussion was sequenced for a study of blood T cell repertoires in COVID-19. Study information: Material from acute and convalescent COVID-19 was sourced from the United States, Italy and Spain.

In the source study's methods: Researchers report that nucleated cell counts were estimated from reference gene primer amplification. TCRdb's copy holds only in-frame clones and misses some; the assay was immunoSEQ multiplex PCR. That table furnishes V, J and clone size, whereas the DNA furnished D and trimming. This sample has around 250,000 clones; nearly 85% occur once, and the top ten carry approximately 9%. This CDR3 region has 14 residues. Germline assignment: CDR1 MGHRA and CDR2 YSYEKL. Trimming took 4 bases from V and 6 from J, leaving 15 bases between them. The sequencing sample was made of peripheral blood. This clonotype originated in a human donor in a cohort sampled during active COVID-19. The chain has TRBV4-1 and TRBJ1-1, with a weak D call TRBD1 (6 bases). The CDR3 DNA sequence: TGCGCCAGCAGCCTTACAGGGATTGGGTCTGAAGCTTTCTTT. This translates into CASSLTGIGSEAFF.